This TCR beta chain was found in a study of T cell responses to AZD1222 COVID-19 vaccine. Germline CDR1 is MGHRA and CDR2 is YSYEKL. V was shortened by 3 bases and J by 4 bases, with 13 bases between the two germline ends. The CDR3 is made up of 15 amino acids. Libraries were prepared by immunoSEQ multiplex PCR; TCRdb keeps only in-frame clonotypes and omits some of them. The profile covers some 150,000 clones, with about 91% appearing a single time and approximately 3.6% taken by the ten largest. As for this clone: Its antigen is undetermined.

Study-wide points: The donor cohort was predominantly white British with a female majority, and clonal diversity may have been underestimated.

The sample here was peripheral blood, taken on day 0 of MenACWY control vaccination. This clonotype was obtained from an adult in good health. V is TRBV4-1 and J is TRBJ2-1; the D gene could be TRBD1 or TRBD2 (6 bases each). This chain's CDR3 is CASSQSEGGYNEQFF. The CDR3 bases are TGCGCCAGCAGCCAGAGCGAGGGGGGATACAATGAGCAGTTCTTC.